The source of this T cell receptor (beta chain) is a study of blood T cell repertoires in COVID-19. In the study overall: Samples of COVID-19 (acute and convalescent) were obtained from the United States, Italy and Spain. PBMCs, B-cell-depleted T cells, or T cells were the source of the cDNA or gDNA that made up the material.

J was trimmed by 0 bases and V by 3 bases; bases with no gene match: 6. Germline loops: CDR1 SGHTS, CDR2 YDEGEE. The CDR3 is 16 residues long. Authors' processing steps: The assay estimated nucleated cells by amplifying reference gene primers. Measured with immunoSEQ multiplex PCR; TCRdb has only the in-frame clones, and not every one. The V and J calls and the clone size are those of that table, but D and trimming were determined from the DNA. Counted here are roughly 91,000 clones, more than 65% occurring once; the ten biggest clones make up roughly 10%. Only a few counts were recorded for this clone.

The specimen was peripheral blood. The TCR comes from a man between 70 and 80 years old with acute or convalescent COVID-19. The genes are TRBV5-8 and TRBJ1-2; 9 bases line up with TRBD1. CDR3 sequence reads: CASSWPGTGTNYGYTF. The CDR3 nucleotides read TGTGCCAGCAGCTGGCCGGGGACAGGGACTAACTATGGCTACACCTTC.